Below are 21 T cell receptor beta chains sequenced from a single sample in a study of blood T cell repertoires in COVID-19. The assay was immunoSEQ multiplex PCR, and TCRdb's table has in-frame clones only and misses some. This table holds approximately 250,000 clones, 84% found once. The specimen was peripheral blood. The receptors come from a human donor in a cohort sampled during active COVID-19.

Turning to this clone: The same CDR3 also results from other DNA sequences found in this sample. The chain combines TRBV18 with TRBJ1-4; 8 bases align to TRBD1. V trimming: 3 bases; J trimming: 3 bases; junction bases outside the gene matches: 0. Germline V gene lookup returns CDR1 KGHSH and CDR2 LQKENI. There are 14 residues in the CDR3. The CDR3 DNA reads TGTGCCAGCTCACCGACAGGGGCTAATGAAAAACTGTTTTTT. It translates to CASSPTGANEKLFF.

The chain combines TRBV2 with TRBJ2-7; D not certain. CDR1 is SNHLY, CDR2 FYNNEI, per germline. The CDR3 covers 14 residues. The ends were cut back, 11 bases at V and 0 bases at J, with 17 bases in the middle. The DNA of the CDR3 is TGTGCCTACCAGGCTCGTATCAGCTCCTACGAGCAGTACTTC. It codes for CAYQARISSYEQYF.

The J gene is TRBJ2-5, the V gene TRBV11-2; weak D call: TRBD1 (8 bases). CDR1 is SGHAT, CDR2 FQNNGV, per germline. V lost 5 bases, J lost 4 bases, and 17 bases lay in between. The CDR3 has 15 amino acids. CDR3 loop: CASSITGGGGETQYF. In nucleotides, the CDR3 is TGTGCCAGCAGCATAACAGGGGGGGGAGGAGAGACCCAGTACTTC.

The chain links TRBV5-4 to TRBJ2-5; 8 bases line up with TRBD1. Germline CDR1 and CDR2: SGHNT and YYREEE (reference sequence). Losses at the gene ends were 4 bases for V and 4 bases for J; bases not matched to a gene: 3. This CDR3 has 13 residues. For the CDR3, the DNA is TGTGCCAGCAGCCCAGGACAGGGAGAGACCCAGTACTTC. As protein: CASSPGQGETQYF.

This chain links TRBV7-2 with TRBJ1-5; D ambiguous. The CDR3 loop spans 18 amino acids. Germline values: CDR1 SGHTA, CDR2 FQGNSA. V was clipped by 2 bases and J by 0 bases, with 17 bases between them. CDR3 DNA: TGTGCCAGCAGCTTAATCCCCCCGACAAGCTATAGCAATCAGCCCCAGCATTTT. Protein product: CASSLIPPTSYSNQPQHF.

CDR3 DNA sequence: TGTGCCAGCAGCTTAGCCACGCACTCCTATGGCTACACCTTC. This encodes CASSLATHSYGYTF. The chain couples TRBV7-2 to TRBJ1-2; D is unresolved. The CDR3 spans 14 residues. V was trimmed by 0 bases and J by 4 bases, leaving 9 bases between them. Germline CDR1 SGHTA, CDR2 FQGNSA.

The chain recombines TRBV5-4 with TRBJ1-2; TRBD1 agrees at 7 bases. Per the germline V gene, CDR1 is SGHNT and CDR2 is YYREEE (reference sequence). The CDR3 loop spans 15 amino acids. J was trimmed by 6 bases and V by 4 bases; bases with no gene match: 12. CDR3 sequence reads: CASSTDRLKGDGYTF. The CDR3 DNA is TGTGCCAGCAGCACGGACAGGCTAAAGGGTGATGGCTACACCTTC.

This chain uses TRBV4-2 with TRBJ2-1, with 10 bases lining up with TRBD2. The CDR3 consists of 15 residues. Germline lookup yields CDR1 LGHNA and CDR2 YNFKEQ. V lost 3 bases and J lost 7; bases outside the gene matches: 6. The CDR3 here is CASSQSGGAGNEQFF. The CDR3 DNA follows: TGTGCCAGCAGCCAGAGCGGGGGGGCTGGGAATGAGCAGTTCTTC.

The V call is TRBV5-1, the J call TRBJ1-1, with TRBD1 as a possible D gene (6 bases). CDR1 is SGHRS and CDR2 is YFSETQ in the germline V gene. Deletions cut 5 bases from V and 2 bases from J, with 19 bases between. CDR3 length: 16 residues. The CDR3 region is CASSRTKGESNTEAFF. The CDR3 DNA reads TGCGCCAGCAGTCGCACTAAGGGGGAAAGTAACACTGAAGCTTTCTTT.

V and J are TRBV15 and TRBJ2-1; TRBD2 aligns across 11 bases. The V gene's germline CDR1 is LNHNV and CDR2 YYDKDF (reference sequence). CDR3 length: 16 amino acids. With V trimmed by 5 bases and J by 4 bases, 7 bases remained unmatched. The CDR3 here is CATSGLVAGGYNEQFF. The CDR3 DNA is TGTGCCACCAGCGGCTTGGTAGCGGGAGGGTACAATGAGCAGTTCTTC.

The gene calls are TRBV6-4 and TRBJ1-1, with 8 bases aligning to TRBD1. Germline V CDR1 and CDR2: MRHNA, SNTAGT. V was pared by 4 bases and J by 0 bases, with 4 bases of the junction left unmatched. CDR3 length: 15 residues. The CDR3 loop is CASSVDRGLNTEAFF. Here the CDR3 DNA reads TGTGCCAGCAGTGTTGACAGGGGCTTGAACACTGAAGCTTTCTTT.

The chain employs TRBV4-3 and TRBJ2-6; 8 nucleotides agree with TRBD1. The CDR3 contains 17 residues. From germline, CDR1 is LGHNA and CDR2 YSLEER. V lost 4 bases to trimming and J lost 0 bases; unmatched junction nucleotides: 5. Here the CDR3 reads CASSPDRASSGANVLTF. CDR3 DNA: TGCGCCAGCAGCCCGGACAGGGCTAGCTCTGGGGCCAACGTCCTGACTTTC.

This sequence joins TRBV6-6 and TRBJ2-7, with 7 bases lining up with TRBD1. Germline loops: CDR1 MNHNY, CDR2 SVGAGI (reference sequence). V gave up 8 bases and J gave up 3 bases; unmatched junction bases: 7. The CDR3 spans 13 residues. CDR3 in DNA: TGTGCCAGCTGCCCACCAGGGGGCTACGAGCAGTACTTC. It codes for CASCPPGGYEQYF.

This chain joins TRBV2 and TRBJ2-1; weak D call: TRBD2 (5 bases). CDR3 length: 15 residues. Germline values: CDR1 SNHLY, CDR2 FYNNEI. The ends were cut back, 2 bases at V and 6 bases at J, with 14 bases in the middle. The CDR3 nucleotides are TGTGCCAGCAGTGAAAAGCGGACCGTACTCAATGAGCAGTTCTTC. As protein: CASSEKRTVLNEQFF.

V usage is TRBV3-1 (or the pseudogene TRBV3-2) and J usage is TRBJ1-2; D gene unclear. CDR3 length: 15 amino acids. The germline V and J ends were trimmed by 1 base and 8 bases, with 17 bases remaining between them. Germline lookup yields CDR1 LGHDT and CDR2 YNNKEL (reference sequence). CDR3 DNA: TGTGCCAGCAGCCAAGCGTTTGAGGCCGCCCGGGGCTACACCTTC. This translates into CASSQAFEAARGYTF.

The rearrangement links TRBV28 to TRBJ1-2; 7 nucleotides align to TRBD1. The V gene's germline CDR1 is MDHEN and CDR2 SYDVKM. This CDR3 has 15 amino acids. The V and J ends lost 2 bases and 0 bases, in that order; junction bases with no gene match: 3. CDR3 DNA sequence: TGTGCCAGCAGTTTAAGAGGGGGCTCTAACTATGGCTACACCTTC. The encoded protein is CASSLRGGSNYGYTF.

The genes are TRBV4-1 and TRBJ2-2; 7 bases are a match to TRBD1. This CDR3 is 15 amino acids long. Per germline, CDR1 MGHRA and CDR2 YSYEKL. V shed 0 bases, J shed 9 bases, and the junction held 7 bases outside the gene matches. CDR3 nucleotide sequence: TGCGCCAGCAGCCAAGATACTCCAGGGGGACGGGAGCTGTTTTTT. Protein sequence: CASSQDTPGGRELFF.

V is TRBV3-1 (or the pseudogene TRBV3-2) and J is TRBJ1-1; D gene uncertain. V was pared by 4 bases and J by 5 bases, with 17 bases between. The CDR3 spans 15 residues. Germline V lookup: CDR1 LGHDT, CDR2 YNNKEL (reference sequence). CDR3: CASSPNGSPGTEAFF. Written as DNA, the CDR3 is TGTGCCAGCAGCCCGAACGGATCCCCGGGGACTGAAGCTTTCTTT.

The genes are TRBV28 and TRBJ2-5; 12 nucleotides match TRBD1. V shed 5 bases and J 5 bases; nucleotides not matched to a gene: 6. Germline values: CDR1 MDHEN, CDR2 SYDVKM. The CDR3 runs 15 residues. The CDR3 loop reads CASSGGTGGYETQYF. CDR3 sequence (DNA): TGTGCCAGCAGTGGGGGGACAGGGGGCTACGAGACCCAGTACTTC.

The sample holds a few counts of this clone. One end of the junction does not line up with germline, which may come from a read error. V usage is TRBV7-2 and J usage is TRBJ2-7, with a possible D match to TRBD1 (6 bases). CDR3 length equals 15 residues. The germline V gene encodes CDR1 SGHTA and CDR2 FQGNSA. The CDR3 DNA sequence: TGTGCCAGCAGATTAGGTAGGGGGTCAGCCTACGAGCAGTACTTC. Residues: CASRLGRGSAYEQYF. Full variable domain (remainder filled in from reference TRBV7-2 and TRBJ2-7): GAGVSQSPSNKVTEKGKDVELRCDPISGHTALYWYRQSLGQGLEFLIYFQGNSAPDKSGLPSDRFSAERTGGSVSTLTIQRTQQEDSAVYLCASRLGRGSAYEQYFGPGTRLTVT.

The CDR3 is CASSLGLAGETQYF. In DNA, the CDR3 is TGTGCCAGCAGCCTGGGACTAGCGGGGGAGACCCAGTACTTC. J is TRBJ2-5 and V is TRBV11-2; 13 bases are shared with TRBD2. V was clipped by 5 bases and J by 5 bases; unmatched bases: 2. This CDR3 has 14 amino acids. From germline, CDR1 is SGHAT and CDR2 FQNNGV. The whole variable domain, remainder taken from reference TRBV11-2 and TRBJ2-5, is EAGVAQSPRYKIIEKRQSVAFWCNPISGHATLYWYQQILGQGPKLLIQFQNNGVVDDSQLPKDRFSAERLKGVDSTLKIQPAKLEDSAVYLCASSLGLAGETQYFGPGTRLLVL.